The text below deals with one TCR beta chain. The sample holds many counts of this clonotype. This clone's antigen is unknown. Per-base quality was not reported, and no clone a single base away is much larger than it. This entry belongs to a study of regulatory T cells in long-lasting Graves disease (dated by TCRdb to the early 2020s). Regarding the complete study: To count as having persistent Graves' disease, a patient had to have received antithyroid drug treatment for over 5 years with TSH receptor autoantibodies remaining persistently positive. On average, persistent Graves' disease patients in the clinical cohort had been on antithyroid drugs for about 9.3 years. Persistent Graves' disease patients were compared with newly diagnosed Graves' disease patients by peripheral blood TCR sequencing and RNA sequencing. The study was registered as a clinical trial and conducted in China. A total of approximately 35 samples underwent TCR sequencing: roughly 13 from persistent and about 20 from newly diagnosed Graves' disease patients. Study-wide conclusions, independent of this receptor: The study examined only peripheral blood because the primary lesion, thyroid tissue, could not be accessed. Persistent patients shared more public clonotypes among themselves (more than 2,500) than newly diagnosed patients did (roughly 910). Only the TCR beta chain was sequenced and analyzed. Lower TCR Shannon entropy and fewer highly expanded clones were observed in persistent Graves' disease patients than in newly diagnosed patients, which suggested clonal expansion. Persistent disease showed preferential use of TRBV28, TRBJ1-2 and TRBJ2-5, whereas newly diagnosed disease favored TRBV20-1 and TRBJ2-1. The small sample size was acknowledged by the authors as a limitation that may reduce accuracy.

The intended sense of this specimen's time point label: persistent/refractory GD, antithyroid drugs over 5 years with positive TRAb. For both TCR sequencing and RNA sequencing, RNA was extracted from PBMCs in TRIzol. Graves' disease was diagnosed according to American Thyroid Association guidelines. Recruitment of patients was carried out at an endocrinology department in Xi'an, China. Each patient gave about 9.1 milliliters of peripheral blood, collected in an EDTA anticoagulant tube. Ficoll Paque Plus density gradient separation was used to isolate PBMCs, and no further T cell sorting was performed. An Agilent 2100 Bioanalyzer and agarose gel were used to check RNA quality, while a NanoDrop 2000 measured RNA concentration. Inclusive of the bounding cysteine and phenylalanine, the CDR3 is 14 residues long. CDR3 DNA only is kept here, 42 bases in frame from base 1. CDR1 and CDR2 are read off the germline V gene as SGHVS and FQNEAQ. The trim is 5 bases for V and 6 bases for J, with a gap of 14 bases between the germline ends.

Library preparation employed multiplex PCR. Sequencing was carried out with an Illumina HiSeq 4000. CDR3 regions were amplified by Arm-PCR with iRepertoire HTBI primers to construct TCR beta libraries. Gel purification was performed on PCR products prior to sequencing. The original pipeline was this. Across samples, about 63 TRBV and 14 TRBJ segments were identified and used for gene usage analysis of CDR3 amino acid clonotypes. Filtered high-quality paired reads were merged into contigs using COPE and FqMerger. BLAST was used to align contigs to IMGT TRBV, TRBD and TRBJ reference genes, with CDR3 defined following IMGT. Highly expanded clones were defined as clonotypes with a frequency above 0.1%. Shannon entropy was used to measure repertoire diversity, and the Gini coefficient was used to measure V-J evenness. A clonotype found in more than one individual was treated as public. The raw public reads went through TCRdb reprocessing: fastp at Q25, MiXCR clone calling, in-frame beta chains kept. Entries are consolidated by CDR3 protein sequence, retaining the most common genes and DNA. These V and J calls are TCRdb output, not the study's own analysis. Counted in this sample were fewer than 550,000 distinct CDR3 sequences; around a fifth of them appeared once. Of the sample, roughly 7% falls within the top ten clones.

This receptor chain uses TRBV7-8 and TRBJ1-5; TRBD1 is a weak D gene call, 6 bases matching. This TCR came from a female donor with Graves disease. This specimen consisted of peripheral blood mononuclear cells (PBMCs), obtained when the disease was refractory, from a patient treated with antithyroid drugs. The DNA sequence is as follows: TGTGCCAGCAGCCTCATAGGGGGGCTTCAGCCCCAGCATTTT. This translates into CASSLIGGLQPQHF.